This TCR beta chain was identified in a study of cytomegalovirus exposure and HLA in healthy donors. PCR employed 60 Vbeta and 13 Jbeta primers. The protocol was immunoSEQ multiplex PCR, while the TCRdb copy is restricted to in-frame clones and leaves out a portion. The data contain 150,000 or so clones, more than 65% of them seen just once; the ten biggest clones take up 4% to 5%. The CDR3 contains 14 residues. The germline CDR1 and CDR2 sequences are MNHEY and SMNVEV (reference sequence). The J segment lost 6 bases and the V segment lost 2 bases, leaving 5 bases of the junction unmatched. Worth noting for this clone: Its antigen remains unidentified.

Overall study findings and caveats: As confirmed in vitro, a few CMV-associated chains were specific for CMV antigens.

The sequence came from a man between 18 and 29 years old in good health and CMV-seropositive. This chain connects TRBV27 to TRBJ2-3, with 7 bases lining up with TRBD2. The sequenced sample was PBMCs. The DNA of the CDR3 is TGTGCCAGCAGTTTAGCGGGAGCGGGGGATACGCAGTATTTT. It specifies CASSLAGAGDTQYF.